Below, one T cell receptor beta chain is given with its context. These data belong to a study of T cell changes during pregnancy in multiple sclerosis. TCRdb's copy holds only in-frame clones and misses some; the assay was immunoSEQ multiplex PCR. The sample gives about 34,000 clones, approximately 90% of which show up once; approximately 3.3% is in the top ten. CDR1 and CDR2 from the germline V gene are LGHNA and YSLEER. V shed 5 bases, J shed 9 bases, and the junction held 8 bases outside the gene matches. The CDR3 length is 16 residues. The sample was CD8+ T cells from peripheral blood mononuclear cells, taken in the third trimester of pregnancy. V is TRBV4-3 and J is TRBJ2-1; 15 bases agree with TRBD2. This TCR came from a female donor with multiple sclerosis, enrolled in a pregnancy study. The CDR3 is CASSFGLAGGPGEQFF. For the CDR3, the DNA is TGCGCCAGCAGCTTCGGACTAGCGGGGGGGCCTGGTGAGCAGTTCTTC.